These 10 T cell receptor beta chains share one sample of origin, sequenced in a study of human T cells and chemical hapten exposure. From the RACE reads, TCRdb called clonotypes with MiXCR, one entry per CDR3 protein. The repertoire includes around 60,000 distinct CDR3 sequences, around 7% of them detected once, and around 1.6% sits in the top ten. Sample time point: pre-sensitization, week 0. Treatment reported: therapeutic diphenylcyclopropenone sensitization with weekly scalp DPC. The sequencing here drew on whole blood, taken in connection with sensitization to the hapten diphenylcyclopropenone (DPC). The receptors shown here come from a woman in her 30s with alopecia areata. Some clones in this sample may be carry-over from other donors' samples.

This clonotype appeared many times. The chain links TRBV10-3 to TRBJ2-7; D not resolved. With 7 bases removed from V and 5 bases from J, the gap between germline ends came to 18 bases. This CDR3 spans 14 amino acids. CDR1 and CDR2 (germline): ENHRY, SYGVKD. The CDR3 DNA reads TGTGCCATCAACGATCCCCCTTCACCCCACGAGCAGTACTTC. It encodes CAINDPPSPHEQYF.

This clonotype was recorded many times. The chain has TRBV3-1 and TRBJ1-2; 7 bases fit TRBD1. With 6 bases clipped from V and 4 bases from J, the junction kept 8 bases outside the gene matches. The CDR3 consists of 14 residues. In germline, CDR1 is LGHDT, CDR2 YNNKEL (reference sequence). CDR3 in amino acids: CASRLTGESYGYTF. Written as DNA, the CDR3 is TGTGCCAGCAGGCTTACAGGGGAATCCTATGGCTACACCTTC.

This clonotype appeared many times. V is TRBV6-1 and J is TRBJ1-5; D gene ambiguous. This CDR3 has 16 amino acids. Deletions cut 2 bases from V and 0 bases from J, with 11 bases between. Germline CDR1 and CDR2: MNHNS and SASEGT. CDR3 loop: CASSESVPNSNQPQHF. In DNA, the CDR3 is TGTGCCAGCAGTGAATCAGTTCCGAATAGCAATCAGCCCCAGCATTTT.

The rearrangement links TRBV19 to TRBJ1-2; D unresolved. From germline, CDR1 is LNHDA and CDR2 SQIVND (reference sequence). The ends were cut back, 7 bases at V and 0 bases at J, with 9 bases in the middle. The CDR3 loop spans 13 amino acids. The CDR3 DNA is TGTGCCAGTATTTCGGTACCTAACTATGGCTACACCTTC. Encoded protein: CASISVPNYGYTF.

Many counts were recorded for this clonotype. V is TRBV20-1 and J is TRBJ2-3, with 10 positions matching TRBD1. The CDR3 runs 15 residues. Germline loops: CDR1 DFQATT, CDR2 SNEGSKA (reference sequence). V gave up 6 bases and J gave up 5 bases; unmatched junction bases: 11. The CDR3 DNA sequence: TGCAGTGCCACCACGAGACAGGGGGCTGAAGATACGCAGTATTTT. It yields the protein CSATTRQGAEDTQYF.

The chain couples TRBV5-1 to TRBJ1-1; 9 bases agree with TRBD1. In germline, CDR1 is SGHRS, CDR2 YFSETQ. The CDR3 length is 13 residues. V dropped 1 base and J dropped 7; count of bases not matched to a gene: 2. The CDR3 DNA follows: TGCGCCAGCAGCTTGCTGGGACAGGGTGAAGCTTTCTTT. Protein sequence: CASSLLGQGEAFF.

This clonotype showed up many times. The chain recombines TRBV20-1 with TRBJ2-1; 10 bases match TRBD2. CDR1 DFQATT and CDR2 SNEGSKA come from the germline V gene (reference sequence). This CDR3 is 15 amino acids long. J was trimmed by 5 bases and V by 6 bases; bases with no gene match: 10. CDR3 region: CSASLAGALHNEQFF. CDR3 in DNA: TGCAGTGCCAGCCTAGCGGGGGCGCTACACAATGAGCAGTTCTTC.

Comment on this clonotype: Being one base from a much bigger clone, this may be a read error. The chain uses TRBV9 and TRBJ2-3; 8 nucleotides match TRBD2. V was pared by 4 bases and J by 2 bases, with 12 bases of the junction left unmatched. The CDR3 is 17 residues long. CDR1 and CDR2 (germline): SGDLS, YYNGEE. The CDR3 is CASSPISTSEVTDTQYF. The CDR3 DNA is TGTGCCAGCAGCCCGATCTCGACTAGCGAGGTCACAGATACGCAGTATTTT.

This clonotype came up many times. The rearrangement uses TRBV5-1 and TRBJ2-5; D may be TRBD1 (5 bases). V dropped 0 bases and J dropped 7 bases, with 13 bases sitting between them. The CDR3 sequence is 14 residues long. Germline-derived CDR1 and CDR2 are SGHRS and YFSETQ. The CDR3 DNA sequence: TGCGCCAGCAGCTTGGCCGACAGAGTGGGGACCCAGTACTTC. Amino acids: CASSLADRVGTQYF.

This clonotype was seen repeatedly, ten times or more. The rearrangement links TRBV18 to TRBJ1-1; D unresolved. Looked up from germline, CDR1 is KGHSH and CDR2 is LQKENI. The ends were cut back, 3 bases at V and 4 bases at J, with 18 bases in the middle. CDR3 length: 16 residues. The CDR3 region is CASSPYSRTVGTEAFF. The CDR3 DNA sequence: TGTGCCAGCTCACCCTATTCTAGGACTGTGGGCACTGAAGCTTTCTTT.